This TCR beta chain was identified during a study of PD-1 blockade in classical Hodgkin lymphoma. The V segment lost 5 bases and the J segment 5 bases; nucleotides outside the gene matches: 8. CDR1 MNHEY and CDR2 SMNVEV come from the germline V gene (reference sequence). This CDR3 has 15 amino acids. To note about this clone: Antigen: not known.

TCRdb's table, derived via immunoSEQ multiplex PCR, lists solely in-frame clones and lacks some. This sample has tens of thousands of clones; 85% to 95% occur once, and the top ten carry about 7.8%. Study-wide results and limits: Differences between repertoires have undefined causes, possibly disease activity or prior therapy. The study found complete responders had baseline diversity similar to newly diagnosed patients. Patients starting nivolumab under 1 year after ASCT were excluded.

Every patient was affected by relapse after autologous stem cell transplantation, while exposure to brentuximab vedotin was not uniform. V and J are TRBV27 and TRBJ1-1; 10 nucleotides agree with TRBD1. Sample: peripheral blood mononuclear cells (PBMCs), taken at baseline. This sequence originates from a human donor with classical Hodgkin lymphoma. The CDR3 nucleotides read TGTGCCAGCAGTATCGGACAGGGGGGAAGGACTGAAGCTTTCTTT. It encodes CASSIGQGGRTEAFF.